The 15 T cell receptor beta chains in this list originate from one sample, sequenced in a study of T cell clonality in common variable immunodeficiency. Sequencing was performed with immunoSEQ multiplex PCR; in TCRdb, only in-frame clones are kept and a portion is missing. The profile covers 40,000 to 50,000 clones, none occurring a single time. The sequenced sample was peripheral blood mononuclear cells. These receptors were obtained from a person aged 18 to 69 in good health.

The table lists this clone with many counts. At one of its ends the junction is not consistent with the germline gene, which may arise from a read error. The read ends 3 residues before the CDR3 terminus; that terminus is restored from the germline J gene. V gene TRBV4-2 combines with J gene TRBJ1-2; TRBD1 aligns across 7 bases. CDR1 LGHNA and CDR2 YNFKEQ come from the germline V gene. CDR3 length: 17 amino acids. The CDR3 spells CASSQQLWGQIFYGYTF. The DNA read from the CDR3 is TGCGCCAGCAGCCAGCAACTTTGGGGACAGATATTCTATGGC.

A remark on this clone: The read ends 3 residues before the CDR3 terminus; that terminus is restored from the germline J gene. The chain links TRBV18 to TRBJ1-6; 7 nucleotides match TRBD1. Germline CDR1 KGHSH, CDR2 LQKENI. J lost 9 bases, V lost 4 bases, and 9 bases had no gene match. The CDR3 totals 15 residues. CDR3 bases read: TGTGCCAGCTCACAGGACAAAGGGGGCGGTTCACCC. It codes for CASSQDKGGGSP. The whole CDR3 sequence is CASSQDKGGGSPLHF.

A remark on this clone: The junction differs from germline at one of its ends, possibly a read error. The CDR3 end is not reached by the read, which stops 3 residues before it; the germline J gene fills it in. The gene calls are TRBV2 and TRBJ2-7, with TRBD1 matching 8 bases. The CDR3 is made up of 13 amino acids. Germline V gene data show CDR1 as SNHLY and CDR2 as FYNNEI. CDR3 region: CANSDRGFPEQYF. The part of the CDR3 DNA that was read is TGTGCCAACAGTGACAGGGGCTTTCCCGAG.

Turning to this clone: The read halts 3 residues ahead of the CDR3 end, with the missing end drawn from the germline J gene. The J gene is TRBJ1-2, the V gene TRBV18; 7 nucleotides agree with TRBD1. Germline lookup yields CDR1 KGHSH and CDR2 LQKENI. The CDR3 consists of 14 residues. The trim removed 3 bases at V and 3 bases at J, leaving 4 bases unmatched. Incomplete CDR3 DNA: TGTGCCAGCTCACCCCGACAGGGCCACTATGGC. Its translation is CASSPRQGHYG. The whole CDR3 protein is CASSPRQGHYGYTF.

This clone was detected many times. From the germline J gene comes the end of the CDR3, since the read stops 3 residues before it. This chain uses TRBV12-3 or TRBV12-4 with TRBJ2-7, with 7 bases lining up with TRBD1. The length of the CDR3 is 16 residues. With 4 bases clipped from V and 1 base from J, the junction kept 10 bases outside the gene matches. Incomplete CDR3 DNA: TGTGCCAGCAGTTCCGGGACAGAGGTCGGTTCCTACGAG. Protein: CASSSGTEVGSYE. The complete CDR3 protein is CASSSGTEVGSYEQYF.

This clone was seen repeatedly, ten times or more. The read halts 3 residues ahead of the CDR3 end, with the missing end drawn from the germline J gene. The V call is TRBV12-3 or TRBV12-4, the J call TRBJ2-1; tentatively, D is TRBD1 or TRBD2 (9 bases each). V was cut by 5 bases and J by 6 bases, with 23 bases left in between. The CDR3 is 17 residues long. Here the CDR3 reads CASSPASGTGSANEQFF. CDR3 DNA (partial): TGTGCCAGCAGTCCAGCTAGCGGGACAGGGTCGGCCAATGAG.

At least ten counts were recorded for this clone. The CDR3 goes on 3 residues after the read ends, and that part is filled in from the germline J gene. The chain uses TRBV12-3 or TRBV12-4 and TRBJ1-1; D remains unclear. The CDR3 has 15 residues. V was shortened by 3 bases and J by 4 bases, with 15 bases between the two germline ends. The CDR3 bases that were read are TGTGCCAGCAGTTTCCAGCGGGATTGGGGCACTGAA. The encoded protein is CASSFQRDWGTE. The complete CDR3 sequence is CASSFQRDWGTEAFF.

This clone was detected many times. Coverage ceases 3 residues before the CDR3 finishes, and the germline J gene fills in the end. The rearrangement uses TRBV30 and TRBJ1-5, with D perhaps TRBD1 (5 bases). The germline gives CDR1 GTSNPN, CDR2 SVGIG (reference sequence). The CDR3 extends over 13 amino acids. Trimming stripped 3 bases from V and 2 bases from J, with 8 bases between. CDR3 region: CAWRAQGNQPQHF. CDR3 DNA (partial): TGTGCCTGGAGAGCACAGGGCAATCAGCCC.

This clone appeared many times. Read data end 3 residues before the CDR3 end; the end is taken from the germline J gene. J is TRBJ2-7 and V is TRBV7-3; D gene uncertain. This CDR3 comprises 13 residues. The germline V gene encodes CDR1 SGHTA and CDR2 FQGTGA. Trimming left V 5 bases short and J 0 bases short, with 8 bases between. The CDR3 region is CASSKGPSYEQYF. CDR3 bases read: TGTGCCAGCAGCAAAGGCCCCTCCTACGAG.

This clone came up many times. The read terminates 3 residues ahead of where the CDR3 ends, so the germline J gene completes it. V gene TRBV9 combines with J gene TRBJ2-5; weak D call: TRBD2 (7 bases). The CDR3 length is 15 residues. Germline V CDR1 and CDR2: SGDLS, YYNGEE. The ends were cut back, 4 bases at V and 5 bases at J, with 18 bases in the middle. The DNA read from the CDR3 is TGTGCCAGCAGCCGCGGAGTGGGGGGGCTCGAGACC. Its translation is CASSRGVGGLET. The full CDR3 is CASSRGVGGLETQYF.

This clone appeared many times. The read ends 3 residues early relative to the CDR3; the germline J gene fills the gap. J is TRBJ2-2 and V is TRBV20-1, with 7 bases identical to TRBD2. Per germline, CDR1 DFQATT and CDR2 SNEGSKA (reference sequence). The CDR3 runs 17 residues. The V segment lost 0 bases and the J segment 3 bases; nucleotides outside the gene matches: 10. CDR3 amino acids: CSARDRETSSYTGELFF. Partial CDR3 DNA: TGCAGTGCTAGAGATCGGGAGACTAGCTCTTACACCGGGGAG.

This clone was seen at least ten times. The read terminates 3 residues before the CDR3 end, so the remaining end is supplied by the germline J gene. This sequence joins TRBV5-6 and TRBJ2-5, with D maybe TRBD2 (5 bases). Trimming cost V 1 base and J 6 bases, with 16 bases left between them. Germline V gene sequence: CDR1 SGHDT, CDR2 YYEEEE. This CDR3 is built from 15 residues. The CDR3 bases that were read are TGTGCCAGCAGCTTGTCCCCCACTAGTGGCAAGACC. This encodes CASSLSPTSGKT. The full CDR3 reads CASSLSPTSGKTQYF.

This clone was counted between two and nine times. The observed sequence ends 3 residues before the CDR3 terminus, with the missing tail filled in from the germline J gene. The rearrangement joins TRBV5-4 to TRBJ2-5; 7 bases fit TRBD2. This CDR3 is built from 14 residues. Trimming cost V 1 base and J 2 bases; bases outside gene matches: 2. The V gene's germline CDR1 is SGHNT and CDR2 YYREEE (reference sequence). The CDR3 region is CASSLRREQETQYF. Partial CDR3 DNA: TGTGCCAGCAGCTTGCGGCGGGAGCAAGAGACC.

CDR3 sequence: CASSHSGGRYNDYTF. CDR3 DNA (partial): TGTGCCAGTAGCCATAGCGGGGGGCGCTACAATGAC. The chain carries TRBV19 and TRBJ1-2, with D tentatively TRBD1 (6 bases). The read finishes 3 residues shy of the CDR3 end, and the germline J gene is used to complete it. CDR3 length: 15 residues. Germline V CDR1 and CDR2: LNHDA, SQIVND (reference sequence).

This clone is medium-sized within its sample. The read finishes 3 residues shy of the CDR3 end, and the germline J gene is used to complete it. This chain links TRBV29-1 with TRBJ2-7; 8 positions agree with TRBD2. The CDR3 extends over 13 amino acids. The V gene's germline CDR1 is SQVTM and CDR2 ANQGSEA. V shed 6 bases, J shed 4 bases, and the junction held 8 bases outside the gene matches. Incomplete CDR3 DNA: TGCAGCGTAAGACACGGGACTAGTTACGAG. This encodes CSVRHGTSYE. The full CDR3 protein is CSVRHGTSYEQYF.